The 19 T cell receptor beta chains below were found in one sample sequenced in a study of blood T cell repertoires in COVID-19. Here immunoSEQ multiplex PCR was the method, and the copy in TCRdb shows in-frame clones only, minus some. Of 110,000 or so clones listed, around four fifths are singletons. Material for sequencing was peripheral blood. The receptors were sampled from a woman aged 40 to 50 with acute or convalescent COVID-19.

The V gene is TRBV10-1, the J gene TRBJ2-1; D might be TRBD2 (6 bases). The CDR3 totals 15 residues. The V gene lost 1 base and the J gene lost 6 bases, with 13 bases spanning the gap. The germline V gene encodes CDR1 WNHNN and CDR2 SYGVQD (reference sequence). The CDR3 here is CASSEWAGGGNEQFF. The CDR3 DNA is TGCGCCAGCAGTGAGTGGGCCGGGGGAGGCAATGAGCAGTTCTTC.

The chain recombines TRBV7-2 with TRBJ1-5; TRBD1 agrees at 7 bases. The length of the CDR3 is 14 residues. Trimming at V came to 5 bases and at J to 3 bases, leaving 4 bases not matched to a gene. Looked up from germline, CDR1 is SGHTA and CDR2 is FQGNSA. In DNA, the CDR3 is TGTGCCAGCAGCACGGGGACAGCCAATCAGCCCCAGCATTTT. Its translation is CASSTGTANQPQHF.

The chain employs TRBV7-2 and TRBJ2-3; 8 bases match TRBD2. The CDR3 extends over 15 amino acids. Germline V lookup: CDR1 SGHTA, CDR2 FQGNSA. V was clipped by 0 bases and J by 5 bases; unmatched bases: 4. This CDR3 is CASSLARGAVDTQYF. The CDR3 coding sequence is TGTGCCAGCAGCTTAGCGCGGGGGGCAGTAGATACGCAGTATTTT.

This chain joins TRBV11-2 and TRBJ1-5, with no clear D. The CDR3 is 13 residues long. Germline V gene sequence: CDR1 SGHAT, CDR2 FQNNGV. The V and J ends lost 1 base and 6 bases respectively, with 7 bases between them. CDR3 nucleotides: TGTGCCAGCAGCTTAGGGCGGGCTCAGCCCCAGCATTTT. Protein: CASSLGRAQPQHF.

The CDR3 here is CASSLRDMSYEQYF. The CDR3 nucleotides read TGTGCCAGCAGCTTAAGGGACATGTCCTACGAGCAGTACTTC. The chain has TRBV7-8 and TRBJ2-7, with D possibly TRBD1 on 6 matching bases. CDR1 and CDR2 (germline): SGHVS, FQNEAQ. This CDR3 has 14 residues. V dropped 2 bases and J dropped 1 base, with 9 bases sitting between them.

DNA of the CDR3: TGTGCCTGGAGTGTAACTTTTAGAGGGAAGGACAATGAGCAGTTCTTC. Translated, it gives CAWSVTFRGKDNEQFF. V usage is TRBV30 and J usage is TRBJ2-1; D perhaps matches TRBD2 (5 bases). Per germline, CDR1 GTSNPN and CDR2 SVGIG (reference sequence). This CDR3 comprises 16 residues. V lost 0 bases and J lost 5, with 17 bases in between.

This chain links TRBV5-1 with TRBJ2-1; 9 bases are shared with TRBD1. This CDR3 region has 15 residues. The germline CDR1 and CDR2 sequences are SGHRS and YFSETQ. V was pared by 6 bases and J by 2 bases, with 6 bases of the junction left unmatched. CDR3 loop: CASIPGTGTYNEQFF. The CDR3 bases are TGCGCCAGCATCCCAGGGACAGGGACCTACAATGAGCAGTTCTTC.

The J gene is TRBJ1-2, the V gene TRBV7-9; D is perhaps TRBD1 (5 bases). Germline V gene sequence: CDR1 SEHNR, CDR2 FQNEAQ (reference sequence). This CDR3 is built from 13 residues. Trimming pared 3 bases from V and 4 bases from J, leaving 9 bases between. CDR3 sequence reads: CASSFAGGYGYTF. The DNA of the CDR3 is TGTGCCAGCAGCTTCGCGGGGGGCTATGGCTACACCTTC.

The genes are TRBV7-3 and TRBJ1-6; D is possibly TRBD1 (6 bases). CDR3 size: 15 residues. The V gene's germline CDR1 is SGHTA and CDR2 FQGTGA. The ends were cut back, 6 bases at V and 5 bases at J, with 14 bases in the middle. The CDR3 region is CASRTGQNDNSPLHF. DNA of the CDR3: TGTGCCAGCAGGACCGGACAGAACGATAATTCACCCCTCCACTTT.

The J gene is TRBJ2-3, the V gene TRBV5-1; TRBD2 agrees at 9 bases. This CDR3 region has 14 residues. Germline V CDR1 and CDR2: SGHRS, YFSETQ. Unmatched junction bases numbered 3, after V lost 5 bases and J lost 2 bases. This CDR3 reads CASRVAGATDTQYF. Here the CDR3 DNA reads TGCGCCAGCAGGGTAGCGGGGGCCACAGATACGCAGTATTTT.

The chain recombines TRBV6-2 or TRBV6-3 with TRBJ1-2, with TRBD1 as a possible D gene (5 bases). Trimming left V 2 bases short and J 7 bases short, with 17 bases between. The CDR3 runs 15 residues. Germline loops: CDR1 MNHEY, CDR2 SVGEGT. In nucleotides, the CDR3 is TGTGCCAGCAGTTACGATATCAGGATCACAGGTGGCTACACCTTC. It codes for CASSYDIRITGGYTF.

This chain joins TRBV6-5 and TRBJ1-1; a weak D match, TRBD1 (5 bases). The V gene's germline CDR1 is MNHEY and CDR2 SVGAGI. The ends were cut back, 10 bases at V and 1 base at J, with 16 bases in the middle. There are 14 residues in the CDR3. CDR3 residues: CATYPGTWNTEAFF. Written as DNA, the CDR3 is TGTGCCACCTACCCTGGGACTTGGAACACTGAAGCTTTCTTT.

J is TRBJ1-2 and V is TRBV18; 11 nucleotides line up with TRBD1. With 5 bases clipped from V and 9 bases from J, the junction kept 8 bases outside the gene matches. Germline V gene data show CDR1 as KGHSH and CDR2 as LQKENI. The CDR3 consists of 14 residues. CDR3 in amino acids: CASSENRDRGSYTF. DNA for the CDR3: TGTGCCAGCTCAGAGAACCGGGACAGGGGGAGCTACACCTTC.

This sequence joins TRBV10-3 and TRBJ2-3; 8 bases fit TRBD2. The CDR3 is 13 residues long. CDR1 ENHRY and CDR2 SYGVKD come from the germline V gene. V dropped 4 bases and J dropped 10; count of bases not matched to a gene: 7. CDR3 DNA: TGTGCCATCAGTGTCCCGGGACTAGTTCCGCAGTATTTT. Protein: CAISVPGLVPQYF.

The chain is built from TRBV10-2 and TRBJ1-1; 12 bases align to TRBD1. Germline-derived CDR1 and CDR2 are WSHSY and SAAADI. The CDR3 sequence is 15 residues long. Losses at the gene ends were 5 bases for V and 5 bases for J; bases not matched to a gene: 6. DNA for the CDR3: TGCGCCAGCAGTCCAGGGGACAGGGGGCGAACTGAAGCTTTCTTT. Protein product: CASSPGDRGRTEAFF.

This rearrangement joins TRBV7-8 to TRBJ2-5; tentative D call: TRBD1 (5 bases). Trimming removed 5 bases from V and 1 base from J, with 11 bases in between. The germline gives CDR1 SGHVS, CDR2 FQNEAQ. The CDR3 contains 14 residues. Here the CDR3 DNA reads TGTGCCAGCAGCCCGCCCCAGGGCCAAGAGACCCAGTACTTC. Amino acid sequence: CASSPPQGQETQYF.

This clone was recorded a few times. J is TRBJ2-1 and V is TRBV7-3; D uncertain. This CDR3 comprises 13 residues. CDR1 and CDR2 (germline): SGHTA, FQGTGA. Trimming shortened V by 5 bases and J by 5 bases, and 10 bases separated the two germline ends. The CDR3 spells CASSMYKNNEQFF. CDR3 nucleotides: TGTGCCAGCAGCATGTACAAGAACAATGAGCAGTTCTTC.

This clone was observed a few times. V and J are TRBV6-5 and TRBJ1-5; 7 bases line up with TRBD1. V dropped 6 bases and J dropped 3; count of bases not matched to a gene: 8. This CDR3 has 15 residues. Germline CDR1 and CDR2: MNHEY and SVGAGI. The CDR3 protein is CASRGQLFTNQPQHF. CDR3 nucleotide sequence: TGTGCCAGCAGGGGACAGTTGTTCACCAATCAGCCCCAGCATTTT.

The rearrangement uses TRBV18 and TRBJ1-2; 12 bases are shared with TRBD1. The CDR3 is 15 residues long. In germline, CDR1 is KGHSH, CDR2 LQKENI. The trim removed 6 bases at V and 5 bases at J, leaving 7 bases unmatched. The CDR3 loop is CASSGTGGEEYGYTF. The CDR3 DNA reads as TGTGCCAGCTCCGGGACAGGGGGCGAGGAATATGGCTACACCTTC.